The clone carrying this T cell receptor beta chain was seen many times. The CDR3 loop spans 15 amino acids. Per germline, CDR1 SGHVS and CDR2 FQNEAQ. V was pared by 5 bases and J by 0 bases, with 14 bases between. This sample is part of a study of blood T cell repertoires in COVID-19. About the research overall: Italy, Spain and the United States were the sources of the convalescent and acute COVID-19 samples.

Sequencing was performed with immunoSEQ multiplex PCR; in TCRdb, only in-frame clones are kept and a portion is missing. The sample consists of 180,000 or so clones, around 85% of them appearing once. The receptor comes from a man aged 55-75 years who had recovered from COVID-19. The rearrangement joins TRBV7-8 to TRBJ2-7; a weak D match, TRBD2 (5 bases). The sample taken for sequencing was peripheral blood. CDR3 nucleotides: TGTGCCAGCAGCCAGGAGGCCAGTCCCTCCTACGAGCAGTACTTC. It yields the protein CASSQEASPSYEQYF.